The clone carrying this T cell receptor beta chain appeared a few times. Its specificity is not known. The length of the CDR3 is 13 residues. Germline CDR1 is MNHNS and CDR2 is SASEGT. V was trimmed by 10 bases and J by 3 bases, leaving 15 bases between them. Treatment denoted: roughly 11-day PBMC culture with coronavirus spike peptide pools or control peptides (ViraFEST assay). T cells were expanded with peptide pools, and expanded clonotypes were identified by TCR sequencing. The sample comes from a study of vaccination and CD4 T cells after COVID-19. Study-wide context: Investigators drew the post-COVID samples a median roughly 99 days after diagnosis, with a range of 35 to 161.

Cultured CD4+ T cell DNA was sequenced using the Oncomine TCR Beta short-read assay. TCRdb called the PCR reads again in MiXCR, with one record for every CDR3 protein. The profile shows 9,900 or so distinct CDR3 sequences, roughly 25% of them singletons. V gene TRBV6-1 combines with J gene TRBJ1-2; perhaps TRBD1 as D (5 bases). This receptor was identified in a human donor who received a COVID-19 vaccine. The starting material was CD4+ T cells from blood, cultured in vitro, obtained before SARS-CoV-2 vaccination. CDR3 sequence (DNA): TGTGCCACGCGGACATCGACGGACTATGGCTACACCTTC. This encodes CATRTSTDYGYTF.